This T cell receptor beta chain appears in the sequencing data of a study of CD8+CD57+ T cells in acquired aplastic anemia. Study as a whole: An average of 3.2 ug of DNA was obtained from sorted CD4+ and CD8+ cells.

As regards this clonotype: The conserved phenylalanine or tryptophan normally closing the CDR3 is absent here, so this likely arose from a read error.

CDR1 SQVTM and CDR2 ANQGSEA come from the germline V gene. V shed 4 bases and J 7 bases; nucleotides not matched to a gene: 5. CDR3 length: 13 amino acids. TCR beta VDJ and CDR3 profiling used genomic DNA as template. One entry per CDR3 protein results from TCRdb running MiXCR on the reads. The sample has more than 100,000 distinct CDR3 sequences; 48% are singletons. The specimen sequenced was sorted CD4+, CD8+, or CD8+CD57+ T cells (not recorded which) from PBMCs. J is TRBJ1-4 and V is TRBV29-1; TRBD1 aligns across 8 bases. This receptor was identified in a human donor in good health, serving as a control. The CDR3 loop is CSVGAGGSEKLFL. CDR3 coding DNA: TGCAGCGTTGGGGCAGGGGGCAGTGAAAAACTGTTTTTA.